This passage covers 11 T cell receptor beta chains from one sample sequenced in a study of T cells expressing NK-cell markers. TCRdb reprocessed the 5' RACE reads and stores each CDR3 protein as one record, lacking DNA. Listed are over 350,000 distinct CDR3 sequences; approximately 12% falls within the top ten. The sequencing sample was made of blood T cells: a sorted CD56 or NKG2C T cell subset, CD4+ or CD8+ T cells, or bulk PBMC T cells (not recorded which). These receptors were obtained from a woman aged 45 to 65 in good health.

The chain joins TRBV12-3 or TRBV12-4 to TRBJ2-7; the D call from TCRdb, TRBD1, cannot be confirmed without DNA. The CDR3 length is 14 residues. The chain's CDR3 is CASSPGTGRVKQYF.

The chain has TRBV27 and TRBJ1-2; TCRdb lists TRBD1, though no DNA is available to test this call. This CDR3 is built from 14 residues. Looked up from germline, CDR1 is MNHEY and CDR2 is SMNVEV (reference sequence). CDR3 region: CASSLSGGGYGYTF.

The rearrangement links TRBV7-8 to TRBJ1-1. CDR3 length equals 14 residues. Germline V gene data show CDR1 as SGHVS and CDR2 as FQNEAQ. The CDR3 sequence is CASSSSGGNTEAFF. Supplemented by reference TRBV7-8 and TRBJ1-1, the full variable domain reads GAGVSQSPRYKVAKRGQDVALRCDPISGHVSLFWYQQALGQGPEFLTYFQNEAQLDKSGLPSDRFFAERPEGSVSTLKIQRTQQEDSAVYLCASSSSGGNTEAFFGQGTRLTVV.

The chain joins TRBV2 to TRBJ1-4; the D call of TRBD1 rests on TCRdb alone, since no DNA is present to check it. From germline, CDR1 is SNHLY and CDR2 FYNNEI. This CDR3 spans 16 amino acids. CDR3 region: CASSEPAGTTNEKLFF.

The V and J genes are TRBV7-2 and TRBJ2-1; TCRdb gives TRBD1 as the D gene, but with no DNA this cannot be confirmed. Looked up from germline, CDR1 is SGHTA and CDR2 is FQGNSA. This CDR3 comprises 14 residues. CDR3 loop: CASSPRPLGNEQFF.

The rearrangement uses TRBV3-1 and TRBJ2-3; TCRdb names TRBD1, which stays unverified in the absence of DNA. The V gene's germline CDR1 is LGHDT and CDR2 YNNKEL (reference sequence). This CDR3 spans 15 amino acids. The CDR3: CASSPGERDTDTQYF.

The chain combines TRBV27 with TRBJ1-5; TCRdb picks TRBD1, but there is no DNA to check that call. In germline, CDR1 is MNHEY, CDR2 SMNVEV (reference sequence). The CDR3 consists of 15 residues. CDR3 sequence: CASRSGQGQGQPQHF.

The chain employs TRBV9 and TRBJ2-1. This CDR3 region has 15 residues. Germline V gives CDR1 SGDLS, CDR2 YYNGEE. The CDR3 spells CASSVSENSYNEQFF.

The chain joins TRBV6-5 to TRBJ2-2; TCRdb selects TRBD1, and the lack of DNA leaves this call unchecked. The CDR3 has 15 residues. Germline CDR1 and CDR2: MNHEY and SVGAGI. This CDR3 is CASSYSGTRTGELFF.

The genes are TRBV12-3 or TRBV12-4 and TRBJ1-5; the TCRdb call, TRBD1, lacks DNA for checking. This CDR3 has 15 residues. This CDR3 reads CASSLTGVGNQPQHF.

The chain uses TRBV29-1 and TRBJ1-5; TCRdb's D gene call, TRBD1, goes unchecked for lack of DNA. From germline, CDR1 is SQVTM and CDR2 ANQGSEA. The CDR3 loop spans 14 amino acids. This CDR3 is CSVEVGQGGQPQHF.